The clone carrying this T cell receptor (beta chain) was observed a handful of times. This sample was taken from a study of shared clonotypes between healthy human individuals. The table came from immunoSEQ multiplex PCR; TCRdb's copy has only in-frame clones and leaves some out. Of millions of clones listed, more than 80% were seen once; the top ten hold over 0.12%. Germline assignment: CDR1 GTSNPN and CDR2 SVGIG (reference sequence). The CDR3 is 13 residues long. Trimming left V 0 bases short and J 1 base short, with 6 bases between. Partitioning of CD4+ cells yielded a CD45RA+ naive subset and a CD45RA-negative memory subset.

The chain links TRBV30 to TRBJ1-1, with D uncertain. Sequences were obtained from naive CD4+ T cells sorted from blood. The sample's subset: CD45RA+ positively selected. This TCR was recovered from a man younger than 35 in good health. CDR3 sequence reads: CAWSVEQNTEAFF. DNA of the CDR3: TGTGCCTGGAGTGTTGAACAGAACACTGAAGCTTTCTTT.